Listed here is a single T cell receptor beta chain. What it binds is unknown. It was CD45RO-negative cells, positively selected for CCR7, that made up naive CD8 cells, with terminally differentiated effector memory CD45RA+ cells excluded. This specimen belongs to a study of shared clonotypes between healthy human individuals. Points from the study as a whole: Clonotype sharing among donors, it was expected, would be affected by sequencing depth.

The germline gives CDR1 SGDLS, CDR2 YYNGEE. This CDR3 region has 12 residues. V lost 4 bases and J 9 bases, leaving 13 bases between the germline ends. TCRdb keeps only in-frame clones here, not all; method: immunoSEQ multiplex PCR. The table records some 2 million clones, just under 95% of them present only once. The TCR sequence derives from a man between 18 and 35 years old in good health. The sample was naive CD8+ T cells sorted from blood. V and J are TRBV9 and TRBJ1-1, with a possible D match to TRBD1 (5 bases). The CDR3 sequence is CASSPPTDKAFF. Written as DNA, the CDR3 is TGTGCCAGCAGCCCCCCGACAGATAAAGCTTTCTTT.